Listed here are 8 T cell receptor beta chains from one sample, sequenced in a study of OX40 agonist ivuxolimab in advanced cancers. Repertoires were generated with immunoSEQ multiplex PCR, while TCRdb's copy carries only in-frame clones and drops some. The sample includes 99,000 or so clones, roughly 93% seen only once; the top ten take around 0.25%. The source was CD4+ or CD8+ T cells sorted from blood, collected in a trial of the OX40 agonist ivuxolimab. Receptor source: an adult with an advanced solid tumor such as melanoma, head and neck, liver or kidney cancer.

The rearrangement links TRBV19 to TRBJ1-1, with D maybe TRBD1 (6 bases). Trimming left V 4 bases short and J 8 bases short, with 17 bases between. Germline V gene sequence: CDR1 LNHDA, CDR2 SQIVND (reference sequence). The CDR3 length is 14 residues. The CDR3 bases are TGTGCCAGTAGTAGATTACAGGGTCGAAGCGAAGCTTTCTTT. The encoded protein is CASSRLQGRSEAFF.

This chain links TRBV11-2 with TRBJ2-4; 11 bases align to TRBD2. J was trimmed by 0 bases and V by 1 base; bases with no gene match: 5. Looked up from germline, CDR1 is SGHAT and CDR2 is FQNNGV. This CDR3 has 18 amino acids. The CDR3 reads CASSLVVSGRVAKNIQYF. DNA for the CDR3: TGTGCCAGCAGCTTAGTAGTTAGCGGGAGGGTAGCCAAAAACATTCAGTACTTC.

The CDR3 DNA reads as TGTGCCAGCAGACTCCAGGGGTCGGGGCAGTTCTTC. Protein product: CASRLQGSGQFF. The chain links TRBV28 to TRBJ2-1; possibly TRBD1 for D (6 bases). The CDR3 contains 12 residues. The V end was cut by 6 bases, the J end by 12 bases, with 15 bases between. Germline V gene sequence: CDR1 MDHEN, CDR2 SYDVKM.

The rearrangement links TRBV15 to TRBJ1-1; perhaps TRBD1 as D (5 bases). Germline CDR1 is LNHNV and CDR2 is YYDKDF (reference sequence). V lost 1 base and J 11 bases, leaving 11 bases between the germline ends. CDR3 length equals 12 residues. CDR3 region: CATSRARDVAFF. CDR3 nucleotide sequence: TGTGCCACCAGCAGAGCCCGGGACGTTGCTTTCTTT.

In nucleotides, the CDR3 is TGTGCCAGCAGCCAGGACTTTAGCGGGAGTCGACACAATGAGCAGTTCTTC. Amino acids: CASSQDFSGSRHNEQFF. The chain is built from TRBV4-2 and TRBJ2-1, with TRBD2 matching 9 bases. Germline V gene sequence: CDR1 LGHNA, CDR2 YNFKEQ. CDR3 length: 17 amino acids. V trimming: 3 bases; J trimming: 5 bases; junction bases outside the gene matches: 11.

This chain uses TRBV2 with TRBJ1-1, with D hard to call. The CDR3 is 15 amino acids. CDR1 and CDR2 from the germline V gene are SNHLY and FYNNEI. V lost 3 bases and J 10 bases, leaving 21 bases between the germline ends. CDR3 sequence reads: CASSDESAVPSGAFF. The CDR3 region has the DNA TGTGCCAGCAGTGATGAGTCGGCAGTGCCCTCGGGAGCTTTCTTT.

Here the CDR3 DNA reads TGTGCCAGCAGCCAAGATAGGAGTGACACGGTCCGCTATGGCTACACCTTC. It yields the protein CASSQDRSDTVRYGYTF. The chain joins TRBV4-2 to TRBJ1-2; no firm D call. Germline V lookup: CDR1 LGHNA, CDR2 YNFKEQ. Trimming shortened V by 0 bases and J by 4 bases, and 18 bases separated the two germline ends. CDR3 size: 17 residues.

The chain couples TRBV15 to TRBJ1-1; 7 bases map to TRBD1. Germline V gene sequence: CDR1 LNHNV, CDR2 YYDKDF (reference sequence). The CDR3 is 15 amino acids. Trimming took 2 bases from V and 8 from J; bases not matched to a gene: 11. CDR3 nucleotides: TGTGCCACCAGCAGATATTTAACAGGGGACTTGGAAGCTTTCTTT. Translating gives CATSRYLTGDLEAFF.